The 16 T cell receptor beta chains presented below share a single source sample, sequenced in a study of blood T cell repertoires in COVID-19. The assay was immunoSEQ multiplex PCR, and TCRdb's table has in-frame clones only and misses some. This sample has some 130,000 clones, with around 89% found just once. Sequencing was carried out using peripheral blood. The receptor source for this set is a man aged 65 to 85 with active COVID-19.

For the CDR3, the DNA is TGTGCCTGGAGTAAGGGGCCCTATGGCTACACCTTC. It yields the protein CAWSKGPYGYTF. The rearrangement joins TRBV30 to TRBJ1-2, with a possible D match to TRBD1 (5 bases). CDR3 length: 12 amino acids. Trimming took off 2 bases at V and 4 bases at J, with 8 bases between the two ends. Germline assignment: CDR1 GTSNPN and CDR2 SVGIG (reference sequence). The entire variable domain, with the rest obtained from reference TRBV30 and TRBJ1-2, is as follows: SQTIHQWPATLVQPVGSPLSLECTVEGTSNPNLYWYRQAAGRGLQLLFYSVGIGQISSEVPQNLSASRPQDRQFILSSKKLLLSDSGFYLCAWSKGPYGYTFGSGTRLTVV.

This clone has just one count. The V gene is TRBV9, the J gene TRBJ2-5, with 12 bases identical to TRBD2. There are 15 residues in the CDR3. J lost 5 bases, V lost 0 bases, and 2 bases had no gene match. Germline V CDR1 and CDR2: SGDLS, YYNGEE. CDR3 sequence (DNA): TGTGCCAGCAGCGTAGCTAGCGGGAGGGCGGAGACCCAGTACTTC. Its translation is CASSVASGRAETQYF.

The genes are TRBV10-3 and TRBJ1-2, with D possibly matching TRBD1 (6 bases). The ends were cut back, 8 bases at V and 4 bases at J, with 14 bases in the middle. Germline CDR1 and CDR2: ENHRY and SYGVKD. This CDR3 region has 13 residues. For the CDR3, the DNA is TGTGCCATCGGCCGACAGGAGGCCTATGGCTACACCTTC. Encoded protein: CAIGRQEAYGYTF.

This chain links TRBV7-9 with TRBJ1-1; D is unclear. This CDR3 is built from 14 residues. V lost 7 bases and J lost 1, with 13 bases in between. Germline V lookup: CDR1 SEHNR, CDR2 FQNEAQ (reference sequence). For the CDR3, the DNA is TGTGCCAGCACCACCCCCGGCGGGAACACTGAAGCTTTCTTT. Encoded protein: CASTTPGGNTEAFF.

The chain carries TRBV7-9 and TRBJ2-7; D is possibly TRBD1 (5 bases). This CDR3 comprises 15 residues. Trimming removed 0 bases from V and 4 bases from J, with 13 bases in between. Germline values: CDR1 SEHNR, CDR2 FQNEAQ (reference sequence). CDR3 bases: TGTGCCAGCAGCTTAGCAGGGATGGGGCCGTACGAGCAGTACTTC. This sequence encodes CASSLAGMGPYEQYF.

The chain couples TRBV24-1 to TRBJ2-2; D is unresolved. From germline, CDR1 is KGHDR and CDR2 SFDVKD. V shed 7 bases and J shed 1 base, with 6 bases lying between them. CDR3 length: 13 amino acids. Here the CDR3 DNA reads TGTGCCACCAGAGACATGAACACCGGGGAGCTGTTTTTT. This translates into CATRDMNTGELFF.

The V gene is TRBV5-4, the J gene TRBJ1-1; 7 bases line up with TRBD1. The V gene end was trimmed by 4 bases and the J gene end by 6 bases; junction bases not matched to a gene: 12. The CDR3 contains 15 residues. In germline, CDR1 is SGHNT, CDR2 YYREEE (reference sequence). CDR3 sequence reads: CASSLPGRQGAEAFF. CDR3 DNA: TGTGCCAGCAGCCTTCCCGGGCGACAGGGCGCTGAAGCTTTCTTT.

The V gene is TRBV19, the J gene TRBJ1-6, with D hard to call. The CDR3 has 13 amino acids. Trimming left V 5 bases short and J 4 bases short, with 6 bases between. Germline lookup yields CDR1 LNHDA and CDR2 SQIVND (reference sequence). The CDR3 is CASSATYNSPLHF. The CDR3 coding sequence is TGTGCCAGTAGTGCCACTTATAATTCACCCCTCCACTTT.

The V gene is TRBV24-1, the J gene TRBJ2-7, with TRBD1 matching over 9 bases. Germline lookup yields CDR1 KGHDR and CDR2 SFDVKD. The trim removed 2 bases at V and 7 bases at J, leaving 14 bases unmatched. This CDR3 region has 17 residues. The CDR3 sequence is CATSDSSPGTGFGEQYF. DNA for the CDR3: TGTGCCACCAGTGATTCTTCCCCCGGGACAGGGTTCGGAGAGCAGTACTTC.

CDR3 sequence reads: CASSYSIRVNTYEQYF. CDR3 DNA: TGTGCCAGCAGTTACTCGATCAGGGTCAACACCTACGAGCAGTACTTC. V gene TRBV6-5 combines with J gene TRBJ2-7, with a tentative D call TRBD1 (5 bases). Germline V CDR1 and CDR2: MNHEY, SVGAGI. The CDR3 extends over 16 amino acids. The germline V and J ends were trimmed by 0 bases and 2 bases, with 14 bases remaining between them.

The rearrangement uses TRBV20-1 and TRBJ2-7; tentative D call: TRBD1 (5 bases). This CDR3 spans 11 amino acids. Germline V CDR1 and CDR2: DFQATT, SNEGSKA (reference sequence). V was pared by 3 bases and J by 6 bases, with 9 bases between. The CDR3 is CSASQGGEQYF. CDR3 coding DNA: TGCAGTGCTAGCCAGGGCGGCGAGCAGTACTTC.

The CDR3 loop is CATSDPGAKGTEAFF. The CDR3 nucleotides read TGTGCCACCAGTGATCCAGGGGCGAAGGGCACTGAAGCTTTCTTT. The V and J genes are TRBV24-1 and TRBJ1-1; D may be TRBD1 (6 bases). Germline values: CDR1 KGHDR, CDR2 SFDVKD. Trimming removed 3 bases at V and 4 bases at J, with 14 bases between. The CDR3 has 15 amino acids.

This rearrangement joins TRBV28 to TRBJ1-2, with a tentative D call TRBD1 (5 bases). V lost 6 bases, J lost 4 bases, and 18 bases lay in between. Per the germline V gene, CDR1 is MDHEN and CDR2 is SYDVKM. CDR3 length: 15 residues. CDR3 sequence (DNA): TGTGCCAGCAGCCTAAGGGGCAGGATAGGCTATGGCTACACCTTC. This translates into CASSLRGRIGYGYTF.

CDR3 residues: CAWSGQARGISPLHF. CDR3 sequence (DNA): TGTGCCTGGAGTGGTCAGGCCAGGGGGATTTCACCCCTCCACTTT. The chain joins TRBV30 to TRBJ1-6, with 7 bases aligning to TRBD1. V shed 1 base and J 9 bases; nucleotides not matched to a gene: 9. Germline assignment: CDR1 GTSNPN and CDR2 SVGIG (reference sequence). This CDR3 has 15 residues.

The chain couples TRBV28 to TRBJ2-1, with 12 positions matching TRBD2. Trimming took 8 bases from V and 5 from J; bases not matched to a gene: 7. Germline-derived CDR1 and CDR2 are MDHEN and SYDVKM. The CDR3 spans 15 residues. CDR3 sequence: CASGKTSGGHNEQFF. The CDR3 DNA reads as TGTGCCAGCGGAAAGACTAGCGGGGGACACAATGAGCAGTTCTTC. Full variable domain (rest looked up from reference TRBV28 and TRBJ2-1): DVKVTQSSRYLVKRTGEKVFLECVQDMDHENMFWYRQDPGLGLRLIYFSYDVKMKEKGDIPEGYSVSREKKERFSLILESASTNQTSMYLCASGKTSGGHNEQFFGPGTRLTVL.

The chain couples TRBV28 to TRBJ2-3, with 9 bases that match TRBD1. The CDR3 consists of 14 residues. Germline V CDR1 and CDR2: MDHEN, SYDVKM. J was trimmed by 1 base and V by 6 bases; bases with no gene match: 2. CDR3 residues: CASSRTGGTDTQYF. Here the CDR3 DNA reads TGTGCCAGCAGCCGGACAGGGGGCACAGATACGCAGTATTTT. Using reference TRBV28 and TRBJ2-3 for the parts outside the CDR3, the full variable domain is DVKVTQSSRYLVKRTGEKVFLECVQDMDHENMFWYRQDPGLGLRLIYFSYDVKMKEKGDIPEGYSVSREKKERFSLILESASTNQTSMYLCASSRTGGTDTQYFGPGTRLTVL.